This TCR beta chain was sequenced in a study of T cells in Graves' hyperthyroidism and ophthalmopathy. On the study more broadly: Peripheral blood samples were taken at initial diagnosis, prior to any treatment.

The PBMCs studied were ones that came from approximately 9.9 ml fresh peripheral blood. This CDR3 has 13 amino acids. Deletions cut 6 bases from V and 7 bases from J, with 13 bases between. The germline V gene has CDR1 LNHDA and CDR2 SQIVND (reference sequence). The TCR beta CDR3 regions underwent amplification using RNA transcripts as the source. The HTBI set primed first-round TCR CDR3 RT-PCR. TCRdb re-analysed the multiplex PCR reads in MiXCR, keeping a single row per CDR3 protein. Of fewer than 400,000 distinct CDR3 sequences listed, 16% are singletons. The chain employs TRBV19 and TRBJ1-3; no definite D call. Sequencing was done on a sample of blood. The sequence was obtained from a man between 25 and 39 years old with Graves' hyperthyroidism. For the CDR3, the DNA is TGTGCCAGTAGGCGCGCCCGCCGGAACACCATATATTTT. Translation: CASRRARRNTIYF.